The sequence of this T cell receptor (beta chain) was determined in a study of tumor-infiltrating lymphocytes in primary liver carcinoma. Overall study context: Tumor staging was T1-T3 N0M0; sizes spanned 4.2 to 10 cm across. Samples returned roughly 3.65 to 7.5 million productive TCRbeta reads, a yield that was similar across tissue types.

CDR1 is SQVTM, CDR2 ANQGSEA, per germline. The length of the CDR3 is 15 residues. A note on this clonotype: Its target is unknown. The germline gene is not matched at one end of the junction; a read error may be the cause.

Co-extracting RNA and DNA was done with roughly 17-32 mg of unsorted bulk tissue as input. Study results and caveats: Pairs of tumor regions overlapped more than tumor-adjacent and tumor-blood pairs did. Just about 7-24% of leading clones were found in every one of five regions.

With a constant-region primer, TCR beta cDNA was made from 450 to 550 ng of total RNA. Construction of TCR beta libraries relied on three successive nested multiplex PCR rounds employing slightly modified ARM-PCR. Rounds one and two of PCR, each of roughly 10 cycles, were primed with TRBV1-TRBV30 forward primers and a C-beta reverse primer. From the multiplex PCR reads, TCRdb called clonotypes with MiXCR, one entry per CDR3 protein. The sample has fewer than 75,000 distinct CDR3 sequences; 55% to 75% are singletons. The chain has TRBV29-1 and TRBJ2-5; 10 bases match TRBD1. This TCR was sampled from a man between 35 and 55 years old with primary liver carcinoma and hepatitis B virus infection. The specimen sequenced was liver tumor tissue from sampling region 2. Subset described: tumor region T2, inferior pole. Written as DNA, the CDR3 is TGCAGCATTGAGCCCGACAGGGGGCGACAAGAGACCCAGTACTTC. This translates into CSIEPDRGRQETQYF.